Listed here are 30 T cell receptor beta chains from one sample, sequenced in a study of T cells in localized non-small cell lung cancer. Libraries were prepared by immunoSEQ multiplex PCR; TCRdb keeps only in-frame clonotypes and omits some of them. The table has roughly 58,000 clones, roughly 81% seen once. Source: PBMCs, taken before any cancer treatment. The receptor set was obtained from a man aged 35 to 69 with stage II lung adenocarcinoma.

J is TRBJ1-5 and V is TRBV5-5; D is unresolved. The CDR3 totals 13 residues. Germline V gives CDR1 SGHKS, CDR2 YYEKEE (reference sequence). Trimming cost V 0 bases and J 4 bases, with 5 bases left between them. The CDR3 bases are TGTGCCAGCAGCTTGGCCCCGAATCAGCCCCAGCATTTT. It codes for CASSLAPNQPQHF. Full variable domain (remainder filled in from reference TRBV5-5 and TRBJ1-5): DAGVTQSPTHLIKTRGQQVTLRCSPISGHKSVSWYQQVLGQGPQFIFQYYEKEERGRGNFPDRFSARQFPNYSSELNVNALLLGDSALYLCASSLAPNQPQHFGDGTRLSIL.

In its sample, this clone was seen a few times. The chain combines TRBV5-6 with TRBJ1-2, with a possible D match to TRBD1 (5 bases). Trimming took off 2 bases at V and 5 bases at J, with 10 bases between the two ends. The germline V gene encodes CDR1 SGHDT and CDR2 YYEEEE. The CDR3 covers 13 residues. Here the CDR3 DNA reads TGTGCCAGCAGCTTCGGGACGGCTTATGGCTACACCTTC. This encodes CASSFGTAYGYTF.

This clone appeared a few times. The chain is built from TRBV5-1 and TRBJ1-1; maybe TRBD1 (5 bases). Germline V lookup: CDR1 SGHRS, CDR2 YFSETQ. The V and J ends lost 4 bases and 3 bases respectively, with 10 bases between them. The CDR3 runs 13 residues. CDR3 amino acids: CASSTGDYTEAFF. The CDR3 coding sequence is TGCGCCAGCAGCACAGGAGACTACACTGAAGCTTTCTTT.

V is TRBV7-9 and J is TRBJ1-2; D uncertain. CDR3 length: 11 amino acids. The V and J ends lost 11 bases and 8 bases respectively, with 15 bases between them. The V gene's germline CDR1 is SEHNR and CDR2 FQNEAQ (reference sequence). CDR3 bases: TGTGCCTGCCCCAAGGGAGGCGGCTACACCTTC. It specifies CACPKGGGYTF.

CDR3: CASSPGRGRETQYF. The CDR3 DNA reads TGCGCCAGCAGCCCCGGCCGGGGACGGGAGACCCAGTACTTC. The rearrangement joins TRBV5-1 to TRBJ2-5, with D perhaps matching TRBD1 or TRBD2 (5 bases each). Trimming shortened V by 4 bases and J by 5 bases, and 15 bases separated the two germline ends. The CDR3 has 14 amino acids. Germline CDR1 is SGHRS and CDR2 is YFSETQ.

This chain uses TRBV28 with TRBJ1-2, with a weak D call TRBD1 (5 bases). The CDR3 is 13 amino acids. Trimming removed 8 bases from V and 4 bases from J, with 14 bases in between. Germline V gives CDR1 MDHEN, CDR2 SYDVKM. In DNA, the CDR3 is TGTGCCAGCGAACGGGGCGGTGCCTATGGCTACACCTTC. Its protein is CASERGGAYGYTF.

The chain is built from TRBV18 and TRBJ2-5, with a tentative D call TRBD2 (6 bases). Germline-derived CDR1 and CDR2 are KGHSH and LQKENI. V gave up 4 bases and J gave up 2 bases, with 14 bases separating them. There are 15 residues in the CDR3. The CDR3 reads CASSRRSSDQETQYF. For the CDR3, the DNA is TGTGCCAGCTCACGAAGGTCTAGCGATCAAGAGACCCAGTACTTC.

The chain is built from TRBV2 and TRBJ1-5; tentative D call: TRBD1 (6 bases). The V end lost 11 bases, the J end lost 0 bases, and 11 bases lay between the germline ends. This CDR3 contains 13 residues. Germline CDR1 reads SNHLY; CDR2 reads FYNNEI. The CDR3 loop reads CAGTGNSNQPQHF. The CDR3, as DNA: TGTGCCGGAACAGGGAATAGCAATCAGCCCCAGCATTTT. Full variable domain (outside the CDR3, taken from reference TRBV2 and TRBJ1-5): EPEVTQTPSHQVTQMGQEVILRCVPISNHLYFYWYRQILGQKVEFLVSFYNNEISEKSEIFDDQFSVERPDGSNFTLKIRSTKLEDSAMYFCAGTGNSNQPQHFGDGTRLSIL.

The rearrangement uses TRBV6-5 and TRBJ1-5; TRBD1 might be the D (6 bases). With 6 bases removed from V and 4 bases from J, the gap between germline ends came to 13 bases. Germline V lookup: CDR1 MNHEY, CDR2 SVGAGI. The CDR3 has 14 amino acids. The chain's CDR3 is CASSLVQGNQPQHF. The CDR3 DNA sequence: TGTGCCAGCAGCCTGGTACAGGGAAATCAGCCCCAGCATTTT.

The chain uses TRBV6-6 and TRBJ2-1; TRBD2 is a possible D gene (5 bases). Germline values: CDR1 MNHNY, CDR2 SVGAGI (reference sequence). Trimming shortened V by 2 bases and J by 0 bases, and 5 bases separated the two germline ends. CDR3 length equals 14 residues. The CDR3 bases are TGTGCCAGCAGTTACGAGGGCTCCTACAATGAGCAGTTCTTC. The encoded protein is CASSYEGSYNEQFF.

The chain uses TRBV28 and TRBJ2-3; 8 bases are a match to TRBD2. The J segment lost 0 bases and the V segment lost 10 bases, leaving 9 bases of the junction unmatched. The CDR3 loop spans 15 amino acids. CDR1 is MDHEN and CDR2 is SYDVKM in the germline V gene. This chain's CDR3 is CAILFASGSTDTQYF. The CDR3 bases are TGTGCCATATTATTCGCTAGCGGGAGCACAGATACGCAGTATTTT.

This chain links TRBV10-1 with TRBJ2-1, with 12 bases matching TRBD2. From germline, CDR1 is WNHNN and CDR2 SYGVQD (reference sequence). There are 16 residues in the CDR3. V lost 5 bases and J lost 4; bases outside the gene matches: 6. CDR3 nucleotide sequence: TGCGCCAGCAGTAACCTTCTAGCGGGAGGGTACAATGAGCAGTTCTTC. Translating gives CASSNLLAGGYNEQFF.

This sequence joins TRBV12-5 and TRBJ2-3; D is perhaps TRBD1 (6 bases). With 7 bases removed from V and 2 bases from J, the gap between germline ends came to 13 bases. This CDR3 region has 14 residues. Germline-derived CDR1 and CDR2 are LGHNT and FRNRAP. CDR3: CASAWDTSTDTQYF. CDR3 DNA: TGTGCTAGTGCCTGGGACACCTCCACAGATACGCAGTATTTT.

The chain uses TRBV2 and TRBJ2-1; TRBD1 aligns across 9 bases. Germline CDR1 SNHLY, CDR2 FYNNEI. Trimming cost V 5 bases and J 8 bases; bases outside gene matches: 4. This CDR3 has 13 amino acids. CDR3 residues: CASSKDRGDEQFF. CDR3 sequence (DNA): TGTGCCAGCAGTAAGGACAGGGGAGATGAGCAGTTCTTC.

In this sample, this clone turned up a few times. V usage is TRBV9 and J usage is TRBJ1-1, with D maybe TRBD1 (5 bases). Per germline, CDR1 SGDLS and CDR2 YYNGEE. This CDR3 comprises 14 residues. V dropped 4 bases and J dropped 3 bases, with 13 bases sitting between them. CDR3 coding DNA: TGTGCCAGCAGCCCGGGGACGATACACACTGAAGCTTTCTTT. This gives the protein CASSPGTIHTEAFF.

V and J are TRBV7-3 and TRBJ1-3; D perhaps matches TRBD1 (6 bases). The V gene's germline CDR1 is SGHTA and CDR2 FQGTGA. With 1 base removed from V and 0 bases from J, the gap between germline ends came to 7 bases. The CDR3 contains 15 residues. CDR3 DNA sequence: TGTGCCAGCAGCTTAAGGGGGCCCTCTGGAAACACCATATATTTT. Translating gives CASSLRGPSGNTIYF.

The V and J genes are TRBV5-1 and TRBJ2-3; no firm D call. Germline-derived CDR1 and CDR2 are SGHRS and YFSETQ. V lost 0 bases and J 1 base, leaving 9 bases between the germline ends. The CDR3 runs to 15 residues. CDR3 DNA: TGCGCCAGCAGCTTGGATGTCGGGCGCACAGATACGCAGTATTTT. It translates to CASSLDVGRTDTQYF.

A few counts support this clone. V is TRBV7-8 and J is TRBJ2-1, with D tentatively TRBD2 (6 bases). V was pared by 1 base and J by 9 bases, with 7 bases between. CDR1 SGHVS and CDR2 FQNEAQ come from the germline V gene. There are 12 residues in the CDR3. The CDR3 loop is CASSLGGTEQFF. The DNA for the CDR3 is TGTGCCAGCAGCTTAGGCGGGACTGAGCAGTTCTTC.

The chain has TRBV11-3 and TRBJ2-2, with 8 positions matching TRBD2. Germline assignment: CDR1 SGHNT and CDR2 YENEEA. The CDR3 has 17 residues. Germline trimming cut 2 bases from V and 4 bases from J; bases unmatched to any gene: 9. The DNA of the CDR3 is TGTGCCAGCAGCTTATACCCCGAGCGGGAGCTCACCGGGGAGCTGTTTTTT. The encoded protein is CASSLYPERELTGELFF.

J is TRBJ2-1 and V is TRBV10-3, with 8 bases fitting TRBD2. The CDR3 is made up of 15 amino acids. The V and J ends lost 10 bases and 3 bases, in that order; junction bases with no gene match: 11. CDR1 ENHRY and CDR2 SYGVKD come from the germline V gene. CDR3 coding DNA: TGTGCCACCCGACTAGCGCCAAACTTCTACAATGAGCAGTTCTTC. Residues: CATRLAPNFYNEQFF.

The V and J genes are TRBV5-4 and TRBJ2-1; 8 nucleotides align to TRBD2. Germline V lookup: CDR1 SGHNT, CDR2 YYREEE (reference sequence). The J segment lost 0 bases and the V segment lost 2 bases, leaving 1 base of the junction unmatched. The CDR3 has 15 residues. CDR3 coding DNA: TGTGCCAGCAGCTTAGCGGGGGCCTCCTACAATGAGCAGTTCTTC. The encoded protein is CASSLAGASYNEQFF.

V and J are TRBV10-3 and TRBJ2-3; the D gene is possibly TRBD2 (6 bases). The germline CDR1 and CDR2 sequences are ENHRY and SYGVKD. V lost 4 bases and J 6 bases, leaving 14 bases between the germline ends. There are 14 residues in the CDR3. The chain's CDR3 is CAISARGNDDTQYF. CDR3 coding DNA: TGTGCCATCAGTGCACGGGGGAATGATGATACGCAGTATTTT.

This clone was seen only once. This chain uses TRBV7-2 with TRBJ2-1; 9 bases fit TRBD2. The germline V gene has CDR1 SGHTA and CDR2 FQGNSA. Trimming cost V 3 bases and J 9 bases; bases outside gene matches: 6. The CDR3 contains 14 residues. CDR3 sequence: CASSFGGRAVEQFF. CDR3 DNA sequence: TGTGCCAGCAGCTTCGGCGGGAGGGCCGTTGAGCAGTTCTTC.

The CDR3 spells CASSEAKGTTNEKLFF. DNA for the CDR3: TGTGCCAGCAGTGAAGCGAAGGGGACGACTAATGAAAAACTGTTTTTT. V gene TRBV2 combines with J gene TRBJ1-4, with D tentatively TRBD1 (5 bases). Germline CDR1 reads SNHLY; CDR2 reads FYNNEI. Trimming pared 0 bases from V and 2 bases from J, leaving 10 bases between. The CDR3 totals 16 residues. Based on the CDR3 plus reference TRBV2 and TRBJ1-4, the full variable domain is EPEVTQTPSHQVTQMGQEVILRCVPISNHLYFYWYRQILGQKVEFLVSFYNNEISEKSEIFDDQFSVERPDGSNFTLKIRSTKLEDSAMYFCASSEAKGTTNEKLFFGSGTQLSVL.

The V and J genes are TRBV19 and TRBJ2-1, with TRBD2 as a possible D gene (6 bases). Trimming took 5 bases from V and 4 from J, leaving 12 bases between them. Germline CDR1 is LNHDA and CDR2 is SQIVND (reference sequence). This CDR3 spans 14 amino acids. CDR3 in amino acids: CASSPRGTYNEQFF. CDR3 bases: TGTGCCAGTAGTCCCCGGGGGACTTACAATGAGCAGTTCTTC.

This chain connects TRBV4-1 to TRBJ1-5; no reliable D call. There are 16 residues in the CDR3. Germline CDR1 MGHRA, CDR2 YSYEKL. The V end lost 0 bases, the J end lost 4 bases, and 13 bases lay between the germline ends. CDR3 DNA sequence: TGCGCCAGCAGCCAAGATCTAATGGGCCTTAATCAGCCCCAGCATTTT. Protein product: CASSQDLMGLNQPQHF.

This clone came up a few times. The chain recombines TRBV29-1 with TRBJ2-7; D is unclear. V was shortened by 0 bases and J by 0 bases, with 3 bases between the two germline ends. Germline values: CDR1 SQVTM, CDR2 ANQGSEA. The CDR3 covers 12 residues. This CDR3 reads CSVEEGSYEQYF. In DNA, the CDR3 is TGCAGCGTTGAAGAGGGCTCCTACGAGCAGTACTTC.

The CDR3 region has the DNA TGTGCCAGCAGCCCTCGACAGGCGGGCTATGGCTACACCTTC. Protein product: CASSPRQAGYGYTF. The chain employs TRBV14 and TRBJ1-2, with D perhaps matching TRBD1 (6 bases). The CDR3 spans 14 residues. Trimming cost V 4 bases and J 4 bases, with 13 bases left between them. CDR1 is SGHDN and CDR2 is FVKESK in the germline V gene.

The sample holds one count of this clone. V usage is TRBV29-1 and J usage is TRBJ2-7, with TRBD1 matching 7 bases. Germline loops: CDR1 SQVTM, CDR2 ANQGSEA. V lost 6 bases to trimming and J lost 2 bases; unmatched junction nucleotides: 4. The CDR3 is 12 residues long. The CDR3 DNA is TGCAGCGTGACAGGGAGCGCCTACGAGCAGTACTTC. As protein: CSVTGSAYEQYF.

This rearrangement joins TRBV6-6 to TRBJ1-1, with no clear D. Germline V gene data show CDR1 as MNHNY and CDR2 as SVGAGI (reference sequence). This CDR3 is built from 13 residues. Between the trimmed V and J ends, which lost 4 bases and 4 bases, there was a span of 10 bases. The CDR3 sequence: CASSFPGGTEAFF. The CDR3 DNA follows: TGTGCCAGCAGTTTTCCAGGTGGCACTGAAGCTTTCTTT.